The 13 T cell receptor beta chains reported below all come from one sample, sequenced in a study of shared clonotypes between healthy human individuals. TCRdb's table, derived via immunoSEQ multiplex PCR, lists solely in-frame clones and lacks some. The table has hundreds of thousands of clones, 76% seen once; the top ten hold about an eighth. The specimen sequenced was PBMCs. These receptors all come from a middle-aged woman in good health. Some clones in this sample may be carry-over from other donors' samples.

The J gene is TRBJ1-2, the V gene TRBV18; D may be TRBD1 (5 bases). CDR1 and CDR2 (germline): KGHSH, LQKENI. Trimming cost V 0 bases and J 1 base, with 6 bases left between them. The CDR3 is made up of 14 amino acids. As DNA, the CDR3 is TGTGCCAGCTCACCACCGGGGCTTAACTATGGCTACACCTTC. Translating it yields CASSPPGLNYGYTF.

The V call is TRBV4-1, the J call TRBJ2-1; D remains ambiguous. The CDR3 loop spans 15 amino acids. Between the trimmed V and J ends, which lost 3 bases and 7 bases, there was a span of 16 bases. The V gene's germline CDR1 is MGHRA and CDR2 YSYEKL. The CDR3 protein is CASSHMFVGDNEQFF. The CDR3 DNA reads as TGCGCCAGCAGCCACATGTTCGTGGGTGATAATGAGCAGTTCTTC.

With regard to this clone: A much larger clonotype is one base distant, so this may be a read error. Different DNA sequences within this sample yield the same CDR3. The V gene is TRBV28, the J gene TRBJ1-2; 7 bases are shared with TRBD1. With V trimmed by 5 bases and J by 3 bases, 6 bases remained unmatched. The CDR3 is made up of 14 amino acids. CDR1 is MDHEN and CDR2 is SYDVKM in the germline V gene. This chain's CDR3 is CASSLAGGHYGYTF. In DNA, the CDR3 is TGTGCCAGCAGTCTGGCAGGGGGGCACTATGGCTACACCTTC.

This chain connects TRBV11-1 to TRBJ2-1, with TRBD2 matching over 8 bases. The V gene end was trimmed by 5 bases and the J gene end by 5 bases; junction bases not matched to a gene: 11. The CDR3 covers 16 residues. Per the germline V gene, CDR1 is SGHAT and CDR2 is FQDESV (reference sequence). The CDR3 coding sequence is TGTGCCAGCAGCAATCCCCCCGGGACTAGAAACAATGAGCAGTTCTTC. Translated, it gives CASSNPPGTRNNEQFF.

The CDR3 DNA follows: TGCAGTGCTAGACTAGCGGGCGAGCAGTACTTC. Translated, it gives CSARLAGEQYF. V and J are TRBV20-1 and TRBJ2-5, with 8 positions matching TRBD2. The DNA end is more similar to TRBJ2-7, so the J call may be wrong. CDR1 is DFQATT and CDR2 is SNEGSKA in the germline V gene (reference sequence). This CDR3 is built from 11 residues.

This rearrangement joins TRBV7-7 to TRBJ2-3; tentative D call: TRBD2 (5 bases). The V end lost 2 bases, the J end lost 0 bases, and 6 bases lay between the germline ends. In germline, CDR1 is SSHAT, CDR2 FNYEAQ (reference sequence). The CDR3 consists of 14 residues. The CDR3, as DNA: TGTGCCAGCAGCTTACGGGGTAGCACAGATACGCAGTATTTT. It specifies CASSLRGSTDTQYF.

This chain links TRBV11-2 with TRBJ2-2; D unclear. The CDR3 has 17 amino acids. V was shortened by 2 bases and J by 5 bases, with 18 bases between the two germline ends. Germline V gives CDR1 SGHAT, CDR2 FQNNGV. CDR3 protein: CASSLTPGATGTGELFF. CDR3 DNA: TGTGCCAGCAGCTTAACGCCAGGTGCGACCGGGACCGGGGAGCTGTTTTTT.

V gene TRBV5-5 combines with J gene TRBJ2-7, with unresolved D. Germline CDR1 is SGHKS and CDR2 is YYEKEE (reference sequence). The V gene lost 5 bases and the J gene lost 4 bases, with 7 bases spanning the gap. The CDR3 covers 11 residues. Here the CDR3 reads CASSSVYEQYF. The CDR3 nucleotides read TGTGCCAGCAGTTCCGTGTACGAGCAGTACTTC.

This rearrangement joins TRBV6-6 to TRBJ1-1; 8 bases are a match to TRBD1. Germline trimming cut 4 bases from V and 1 base from J; bases unmatched to any gene: 5. The CDR3 runs 15 residues. CDR1 and CDR2 from the germline V gene are MNHNY and SVGAGI (reference sequence). The CDR3 loop reads CASSFSTGANTEAFF. CDR3 nucleotide sequence: TGTGCCAGCAGTTTCTCGACAGGGGCGAACACTGAAGCTTTCTTT.

The gene calls are TRBV4-3 and TRBJ2-5; maybe TRBD1 (6 bases). The CDR3 consists of 16 residues. The V end lost 0 bases, the J end lost 5 bases, and 16 bases lay between the germline ends. CDR1 and CDR2 (germline): LGHNA, YSLEER. Written as DNA, the CDR3 is TGCGCCAGCAGCCAAGATCCCGGGACACCTGGGGAGACCCAGTACTTC. Its protein product is CASSQDPGTPGETQYF.

The chain joins TRBV19 to TRBJ2-5; D gene uncertain. Matching the DNA end better, TRBJ2-7 makes the J call doubtful. This CDR3 comprises 13 residues. Germline lookup yields CDR1 LNHDA and CDR2 SQIVND (reference sequence). The CDR3 protein is CATRAEPSYEQYF. The CDR3 coding sequence is TGTGCCACTCGTGCAGAGCCAAGCTACGAGCAGTACTTC.

The chain links TRBV10-3 to TRBJ1-6; TRBD1 agrees at 7 bases. Germline V gene lookup returns CDR1 ENHRY and CDR2 SYGVKD. The CDR3 length is 14 residues. V lost 7 bases and J lost 6; bases outside the gene matches: 6. The CDR3 coding sequence is TGTGCCATCACCGAACAGGGGCGTAATTCACCCCTCCACTTT. Translated: CAITEQGRNSPLHF.

The genes are TRBV19 and TRBJ1-4; TRBD1 matches 7 bases. This CDR3 is built from 15 residues. The J segment lost 4 bases and the V segment lost 5 bases, leaving 7 bases of the junction unmatched. In germline, CDR1 is LNHDA, CDR2 SQIVND (reference sequence). CDR3 amino acids: CASSFGTANNEKLFF. The CDR3 region has the DNA TGTGCCAGTAGTTTCGGGACAGCAAATAATGAAAAACTGTTTTTT.